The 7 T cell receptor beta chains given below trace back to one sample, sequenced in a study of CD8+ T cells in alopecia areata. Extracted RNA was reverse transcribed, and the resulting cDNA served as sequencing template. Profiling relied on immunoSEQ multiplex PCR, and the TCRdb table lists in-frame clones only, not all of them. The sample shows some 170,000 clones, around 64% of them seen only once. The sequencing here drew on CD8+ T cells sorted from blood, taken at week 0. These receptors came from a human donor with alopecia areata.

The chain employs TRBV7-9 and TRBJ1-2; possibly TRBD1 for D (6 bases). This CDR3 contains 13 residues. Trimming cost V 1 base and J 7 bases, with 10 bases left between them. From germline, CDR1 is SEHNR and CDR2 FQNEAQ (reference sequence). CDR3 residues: CASSLGSGVGYTF. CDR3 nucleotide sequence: TGTGCCAGCAGCTTAGGGTCAGGGGTTGGCTACACCTTC. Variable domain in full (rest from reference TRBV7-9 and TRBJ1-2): DTGVSQNPRHKITKRGQNVTFRCDPISEHNRLYWYRQTLGQGPEFLTYFQNEAQLEKSRLLSDRFSAERPKGSFSTLEIQRTEQGDSAMYLCASSLGSGVGYTFGSGTRLTVV.

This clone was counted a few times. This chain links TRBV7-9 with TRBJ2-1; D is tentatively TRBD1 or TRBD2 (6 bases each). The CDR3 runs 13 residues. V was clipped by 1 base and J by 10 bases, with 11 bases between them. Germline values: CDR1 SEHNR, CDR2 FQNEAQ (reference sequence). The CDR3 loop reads CASSLEGGIEQFF. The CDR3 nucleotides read TGTGCCAGCAGCTTAGAGGGGGGCATCGAGCAGTTCTTC.

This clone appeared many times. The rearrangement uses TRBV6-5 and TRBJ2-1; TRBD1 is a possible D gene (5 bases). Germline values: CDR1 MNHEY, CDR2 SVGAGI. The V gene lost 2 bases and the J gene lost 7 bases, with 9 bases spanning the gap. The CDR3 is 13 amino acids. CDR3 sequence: CASSYAGWNEQFF. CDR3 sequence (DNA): TGTGCCAGCAGTTACGCAGGGTGGAATGAGCAGTTCTTC.

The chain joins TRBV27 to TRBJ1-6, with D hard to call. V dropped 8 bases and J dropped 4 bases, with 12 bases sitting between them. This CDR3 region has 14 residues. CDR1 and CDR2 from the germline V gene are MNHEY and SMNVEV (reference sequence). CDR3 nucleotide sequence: TGTGCCAGCGGTCCAGGACTGTATAATTCACCCCTCCACTTT. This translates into CASGPGLYNSPLHF.

CDR3 bases: TGTGCCAGCAGTTACTCAGGGGTTGGTCAGCCCCAGCATTTT. Amino acids: CASSYSGVGQPQHF. V usage is TRBV6-5 and J usage is TRBJ1-5, with D maybe TRBD1 (5 bases). Germline V lookup: CDR1 MNHEY, CDR2 SVGAGI. There are 14 residues in the CDR3. Trimming removed 0 bases at V and 6 bases at J, with 9 bases between.

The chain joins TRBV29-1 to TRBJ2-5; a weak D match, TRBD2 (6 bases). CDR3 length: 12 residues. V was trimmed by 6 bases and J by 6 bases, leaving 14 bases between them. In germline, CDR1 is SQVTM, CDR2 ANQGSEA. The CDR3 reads CSVARREKTQYF. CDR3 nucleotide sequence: TGCAGCGTCGCGAGACGGGAGAAGACCCAGTACTTC.

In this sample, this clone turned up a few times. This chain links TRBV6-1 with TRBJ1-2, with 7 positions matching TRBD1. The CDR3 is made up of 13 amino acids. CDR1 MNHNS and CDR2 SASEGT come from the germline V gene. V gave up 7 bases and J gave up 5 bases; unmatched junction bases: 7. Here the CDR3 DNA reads TGTGCCAGCAATCCCCAGGGGGTATATGGCTACACCTTC. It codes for CASNPQGVYGYTF.